These 28 T cell receptor beta chains came from one sample sequenced in a study of blood T cell repertoires in COVID-19. Measured with immunoSEQ multiplex PCR; TCRdb has only the in-frame clones, and not every one. The table shows 45,000 to 50,000 clones, with 75% to 90% occurring only once. The sample consisted of peripheral blood. These receptors originate from a woman older than 75 with COVID-19, enrolled during active disease.

This clone appeared a few times. Other DNA sequences in this specimen translate into the identical CDR3. The chain couples TRBV2 to TRBJ2-7, with D tentatively TRBD1 (5 bases). Trimming shortened V by 5 bases and J by 0 bases, and 8 bases separated the two germline ends. The CDR3 is made up of 13 amino acids. Germline-derived CDR1 and CDR2 are SNHLY and FYNNEI. The CDR3 nucleotides are TGTGCCAGCAGTCGGACATTCTCCTACGAGCAGTACTTC. Translating gives CASSRTFSYEQYF.

The chain recombines TRBV5-1 with TRBJ2-2; TRBD2 matches at 8 bases. Germline-derived CDR1 and CDR2 are SGHRS and YFSETQ. The junction had 8 bases not matched to a gene; V was cut back by 8 bases and J by 5 bases. This CDR3 has 14 residues. CDR3 loop: CASQRETVTGELFF. For the CDR3, the DNA is TGCGCCAGTCAGCGGGAGACGGTTACCGGGGAGCTGTTTTTT.

The rearrangement uses TRBV19 and TRBJ2-1, with D possibly being TRBD2 (5 bases). Trimming shortened V by 1 base and J by 4 bases, and 20 bases separated the two germline ends. This CDR3 is 18 amino acids long. Germline CDR1 LNHDA, CDR2 SQIVND (reference sequence). The CDR3 reads CASSIVSWAGRTYNEQFF. As DNA, the CDR3 is TGTGCCAGTAGTATAGTGAGTTGGGCGGGCCGGACTTACAATGAGCAGTTCTTC.

The chain employs TRBV25-1 and TRBJ2-7; possibly TRBD2 for D (6 bases). The V gene's germline CDR1 is MGHDK and CDR2 SYGVNS. Trimming stripped 4 bases from V and 5 bases from J, with 15 bases between. There are 14 residues in the CDR3. The CDR3 reads CASSGLGGSNEQYF. CDR3 bases: TGTGCCAGCAGTGGTCTGGGAGGTTCTAACGAGCAGTACTTC.

This chain connects TRBV3-1 (or the pseudogene TRBV3-2) to TRBJ2-7; weak D call: TRBD1 (6 bases). V shed 1 base and J shed 5 bases, with 9 bases lying between them. The germline V gene encodes CDR1 LGHDT and CDR2 YNNKEL (reference sequence). This CDR3 comprises 13 residues. DNA of the CDR3: TGTGCCAGCAGCCAAGTGTACAGGGACGAGCAGTACTTC. Amino acids: CASSQVYRDEQYF.

V gene TRBV19 combines with J gene TRBJ1-2, with D hard to call. Germline-derived CDR1 and CDR2 are LNHDA and SQIVND (reference sequence). Trimming cost V 1 base and J 6 bases, with 3 bases left between them. The CDR3 totals 11 residues. In DNA form, the CDR3 reads TGTGCCAGTAGTATAGCCGATGGCTACACCTTC. Its translation is CASSIADGYTF.

CDR3 in amino acids: CASSRNSGTFGETQYF. Written as DNA, the CDR3 is TGCGCCAGCAGCCGAAATAGCGGGACCTTCGGGGAGACCCAGTACTTC. The chain employs TRBV4-1 and TRBJ2-5, with 8 bases identical to TRBD2. V lost 4 bases and J lost 5; bases outside the gene matches: 12. Germline lookup yields CDR1 MGHRA and CDR2 YSYEKL. The CDR3 is 16 residues long.

As DNA, the CDR3 is TGTGCCAGCTCACCGGGCCGGACATCCTACGAGCAGTACTTC. It codes for CASSPGRTSYEQYF. The J gene is TRBJ2-7, the V gene TRBV18, with TRBD1 as a possible D gene (5 bases). V was trimmed by 3 bases and J by 1 base, leaving 10 bases between them. Germline CDR1 is KGHSH and CDR2 is LQKENI. This CDR3 comprises 14 residues.

This chain uses TRBV4-3 with TRBJ1-4, with D hard to call. Germline V gene data show CDR1 as LGHNA and CDR2 as YSLEER. The V end was cut by 0 bases, the J end by 4 bases, with 15 bases between. This CDR3 spans 17 amino acids. The CDR3 protein is CASSQDRGGGINEKLFF. The DNA for the CDR3 is TGCGCCAGCAGCCAAGATCGGGGAGGAGGGATTAATGAAAAACTGTTTTTT.

V gene TRBV4-3 combines with J gene TRBJ2-3; 11 positions agree with TRBD1. CDR3 length: 17 residues. CDR1 LGHNA and CDR2 YSLEER come from the germline V gene. V was pared by 0 bases and J by 5 bases, with 7 bases of the junction left unmatched. The CDR3 coding sequence is TGCGCCAGCAGCCAAGATCGGACAGGGGGCCGGGGAGATACGCAGTATTTT. Translating it yields CASSQDRTGGRGDTQYF.

The V call is TRBV27, the J call TRBJ2-1, with a possible D match to TRBD2 (6 bases). Germline CDR1 and CDR2: MNHEY and SMNVEV (reference sequence). The V end lost 6 bases, the J end lost 5 bases, and 14 bases lay between the germline ends. This CDR3 spans 14 amino acids. The CDR3 here is CASSTPGLNNEQFF. CDR3 in DNA: TGTGCCAGCAGCACCCCGGGACTTAACAATGAGCAGTTCTTC.

J is TRBJ2-7 and V is TRBV4-2; D gene uncertain. CDR1 and CDR2 from the germline V gene are LGHNA and YNFKEQ. The V gene lost 0 bases and the J gene lost 3 bases, with 12 bases spanning the gap. The length of the CDR3 is 15 residues. The CDR3 nucleotides read TGTGCCAGCAGCCAAGATTATAGTTCAAGCTACGAGCAGTACTTC. This translates into CASSQDYSSSYEQYF.

V usage is TRBV5-8 and J usage is TRBJ1-1; possibly TRBD1 for D (5 bases). Germline V gives CDR1 SGHTS, CDR2 YDEGEE. The CDR3 contains 18 residues. V shed 0 bases and J shed 0 bases, with 18 bases lying between them. Written as DNA, the CDR3 is TGTGCCAGCAGCTTGGCGGAGGGGACCCCGGTCATGAACACTGAAGCTTTCTTT. This codes for CASSLAEGTPVMNTEAFF. The entire variable domain, with the rest obtained from reference TRBV5-8 and TRBJ1-1, is as follows: EAGVTQSPTHLIKTRGQQATLRCSPISGHTSVYWYQQALGLGLQFLLWYDEGEERNRGNFPPRFSGRQFPNYSSELNVNALELEDSALYLCASSLAEGTPVMNTEAFFGQGTRLTVV.

The rearrangement uses TRBV5-1 and TRBJ2-3, with 9 bases identical to TRBD1. The CDR3 extends over 17 amino acids. Trimming at V came to 3 bases and at J to 1 base, leaving 9 bases not matched to a gene. Germline V gives CDR1 SGHRS, CDR2 YFSETQ. Here the CDR3 reads CASSWPPTGGGTDTQYF. CDR3 DNA sequence: TGCGCCAGCAGCTGGCCGCCGACAGGGGGGGGCACAGATACGCAGTATTTT.

This clone was seen a single time. V and J are TRBV5-4 and TRBJ1-4; 7 bases are a match to TRBD1. Germline V gives CDR1 SGHNT, CDR2 YYREEE (reference sequence). CDR3 length: 17 amino acids. V was pared by 3 bases and J by 8 bases, with 16 bases of the junction left unmatched. CDR3 DNA sequence: TGTGCCAGCAGCTCCGACAGTTCGACAGGGAGGAGAGAAAAACTGTTTTTT. It is translated as CASSSDSSTGRREKLFF. The full variable domain, its missing parts supplied by reference TRBV5-4 and TRBJ1-4, is ETGVTQSPTHLIKTRGQQVTLRCSSQSGHNTVSWYQQALGQGPQFIFQYYREEENGRGNFPPRFSGLQFPNYSSELNVNALELDDSALYLCASSSDSSTGRREKLFFGSGTQLSVL.

Only a few counts were recorded for this clone. V and J are TRBV5-1 and TRBJ1-2, with unresolved D. Germline CDR1 reads SGHRS; CDR2 reads YFSETQ. V lost 4 bases and J lost 0, with 10 bases in between. The CDR3 has 14 residues. The CDR3 is CASSLNTANYGYTF. The DNA for the CDR3 is TGCGCCAGCAGCCTCAACACAGCTAACTATGGCTACACCTTC.

CDR3 protein: CASETGARGTEAFF. The CDR3 coding sequence is TGTGCCAGCGAGACCGGGGCGCGGGGAACTGAAGCTTTCTTT. The rearrangement links TRBV18 to TRBJ1-1, with D possibly TRBD1 on 5 matching bases. Germline lookup yields CDR1 KGHSH and CDR2 LQKENI. The CDR3 has 14 amino acids. Trimming took 8 bases from V and 5 from J, leaving 18 bases between them.

This clone was recorded a few times. The CDR3: CASSAAPGNTEAFF. In nucleotides, the CDR3 is TGTGCCAGCAGTGCTGCCCCGGGGAACACTGAAGCTTTCTTT. The V call is TRBV6-4, the J call TRBJ1-1, with no clear D. CDR3 length: 14 amino acids. Germline V gene data show CDR1 as MRHNA and CDR2 as SNTAGT. V lost 4 bases, J lost 1 base, and 10 bases lay in between.

This sequence joins TRBV5-1 and TRBJ2-2, with D possibly being TRBD2 (6 bases). Germline V CDR1 and CDR2: SGHRS, YFSETQ. CDR3 length: 13 residues. The V and J ends lost 4 bases and 4 bases respectively, with 8 bases between them. The CDR3, as DNA: TGCGCCAGCAGCCCGGGGGTCACCGGGGAGCTGTTTTTT. Translation: CASSPGVTGELFF.

The chain employs TRBV18 and TRBJ1-2; 10 nucleotides match TRBD1. V gave up 6 bases and J gave up 8 bases; unmatched junction bases: 21. The CDR3 is 18 amino acids. Germline V gives CDR1 KGHSH, CDR2 LQKENI. The CDR3 nucleotides read TGTGCCAGCTCCTCAACCGGGACAGGGGCCGCCGATTTGCGGGGCTACACCTTC. It specifies CASSSTGTGAADLRGYTF.

This clone appeared a single time. The J gene is TRBJ2-7, the V gene TRBV20-1; the D is unclear. Trimming pared 6 bases from V and 5 bases from J, leaving 11 bases between. The CDR3 consists of 11 residues. Germline V CDR1 and CDR2: DFQATT, SNEGSKA (reference sequence). The CDR3 region is CSAPRINEQYF. The CDR3 region has the DNA TGCAGTGCGCCGAGGATAAACGAGCAGTACTTC.

This clone was detected a few times. This sequence joins TRBV28 and TRBJ1-1; possibly TRBD1 for D (5 bases). The germline V and J ends were trimmed by 5 bases and 2 bases, with 15 bases remaining between them. Looked up from germline, CDR1 is MDHEN and CDR2 is SYDVKM. The CDR3 consists of 15 residues. This CDR3 reads CASSPWGGFNTEAFF. For the CDR3, the DNA is TGTGCCAGCAGTCCATGGGGGGGTTTTAACACTGAAGCTTTCTTT.

This sequence joins TRBV7-9 and TRBJ2-5; 8 bases fit TRBD1. The CDR3 loop spans 15 amino acids. The trim removed 3 bases at V and 5 bases at J, leaving 8 bases unmatched. Germline CDR1 SEHNR, CDR2 FQNEAQ (reference sequence). The CDR3 region is CASSFGTGGGETQYF. For the CDR3, the DNA is TGTGCCAGCAGCTTTGGGACAGGTGGGGGGGAGACCCAGTACTTC.

The chain has TRBV7-8 and TRBJ2-3, with D possibly matching TRBD2 (6 bases). Looked up from germline, CDR1 is SGHVS and CDR2 is FQNEAQ. This CDR3 contains 13 residues. V lost 5 bases and J lost 4, with 10 bases in between. The CDR3 spells CASSRELADTQYF. DNA of the CDR3: TGTGCCAGCAGCCGGGAGTTGGCAGATACGCAGTATTTT.

This chain joins TRBV7-9 and TRBJ2-7, with D perhaps matching TRBD1 (6 bases). This CDR3 spans 16 amino acids. Trimming took 5 bases from V and 5 from J, leaving 22 bases between them. Germline V gene lookup returns CDR1 SEHNR and CDR2 FQNEAQ (reference sequence). This chain's CDR3 is CASSPSPNTGTHEQYF. CDR3 DNA sequence: TGTGCCAGCAGCCCCTCCCCCAACACAGGGACCCACGAGCAGTACTTC.

The rearrangement links TRBV5-3 to TRBJ1-4; 9 bases match TRBD1. TRBV5-3 is reported as an ORF; its role is uncertain. This CDR3 has 13 amino acids. The V segment lost 8 bases and the J segment 10 bases; nucleotides outside the gene matches: 9. Written as DNA, the CDR3 is TGTGCCAGCTCGGGGGACAGGGTTGGAAAACTGTTTTTT. Encoded protein: CASSGDRVGKLFF.

CDR3 in amino acids: CASSMGQTTDTQYF. The CDR3 DNA is TGTGCCAGTAGTATGGGCCAGACCACAGATACGCAGTATTTT. The chain joins TRBV19 to TRBJ2-3; D gene unclear. CDR3 size: 14 residues. V gave up 3 bases and J gave up 2 bases, with 9 bases separating them. Per the germline V gene, CDR1 is LNHDA and CDR2 is SQIVND (reference sequence).

The rearrangement links TRBV24-1 to TRBJ2-1; 10 bases agree with TRBD2. This CDR3 contains 18 residues. Losses at the gene ends were 0 bases for V and 2 bases for J; bases not matched to a gene: 6. Germline-derived CDR1 and CDR2 are KGHDR and SFDVKD. The CDR3 is CATSDLPSGRTPYNEQFF. The CDR3 coding sequence is TGTGCCACCAGTGATTTGCCTAGCGGGAGAACGCCCTACAATGAGCAGTTCTTC.